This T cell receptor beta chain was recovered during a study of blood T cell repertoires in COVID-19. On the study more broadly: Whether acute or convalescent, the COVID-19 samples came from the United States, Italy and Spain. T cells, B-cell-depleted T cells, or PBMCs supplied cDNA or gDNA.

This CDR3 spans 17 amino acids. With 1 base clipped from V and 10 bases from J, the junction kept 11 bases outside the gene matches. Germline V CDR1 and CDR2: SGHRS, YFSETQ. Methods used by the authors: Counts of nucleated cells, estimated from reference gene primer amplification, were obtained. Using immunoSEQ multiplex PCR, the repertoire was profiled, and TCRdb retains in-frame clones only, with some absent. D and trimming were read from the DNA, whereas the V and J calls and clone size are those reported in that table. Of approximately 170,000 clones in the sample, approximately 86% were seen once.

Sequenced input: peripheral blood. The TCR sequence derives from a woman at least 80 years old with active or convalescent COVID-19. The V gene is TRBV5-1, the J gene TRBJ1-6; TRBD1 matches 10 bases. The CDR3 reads CASSLSVRGQGSSPLHF. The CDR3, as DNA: TGCGCCAGCAGCTTGTCTGTTCGGGGACAGGGGTCCTCACCCCTCCACTTT. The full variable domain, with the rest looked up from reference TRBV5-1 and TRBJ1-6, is KAGVTQTPRYLIKTRGQQVTLSCSPISGHRSVSWYQQTPGQGLQFLFEYFSETQRNKGNFPGRFSGRQFSNSRSEMNVSTLELGDSALYLCASSLSVRGQGSSPLHFGNGTRLTVT.